This TCR beta chain derives from a study of early T cells in non-severe SARS-CoV-2 infection. At the level of the study: Chains from this unsorted whole-blood bulk RNA could not be paired.

Study-level findings and limits: There was a bias toward anti-spike CD8 responses in VDJdb matching, which missed private and CD4 specificities.

This CDR3 has 13 amino acids. The V and J ends lost 3 bases and 4 bases, in that order; junction bases with no gene match: 3. This clonotype has more than one count but fewer than ten. What it recognizes is unknown. Individual cDNA molecules each received unique molecular identifiers attached to them. One entry per CDR3 protein, called by TCRdb with MiXCR from the 5' RACE reads. Of tens of thousands of distinct CDR3 sequences listed, about 10% are singletons. Sequenced sample: whole blood. This chain links TRBV12-3 or TRBV12-4 with TRBJ2-7, with TRBD2 identical over 7 bases. The receptor was derived from an adult who was a healthcare worker with PCR-confirmed SARS-CoV-2 infection or an uninfected control (not recorded which). The CDR3 DNA reads as TGTGCCAGCAGTTTCACTAGCGCATACGAGCAGTACTTC. This gives the protein CASSFTSAYEQYF.